A single sample is the source of the 13 T cell receptor beta chains below, sequenced in a study of T cell repertoires in cytomegalovirus infection. No cognate antigen is known for these TCRs. From the reads, TCRdb called clonotypes with MiXCR, one entry per CDR3 protein. The sample has some 560,000 distinct CDR3 sequences, about 40% seen once. The specimen comprised cultured PBMCs, sampled from culture after CMV antigen stimulation. All receptors come from a human donor in good health (CMV status not recorded). Some clones in this sample may be carry-over from other donors' samples.

This clonotype has just one count. The rearrangement uses TRBV10-3 and TRBJ1-1; maybe TRBD1 (6 bases). V gave up 7 bases and J gave up 1 base, with 13 bases separating them. CDR1 and CDR2 (germline): ENHRY, SYGVKD. The CDR3 totals 14 residues. CDR3 nucleotide sequence: TGTGCCATCACCATGGGGGCCCCGAACACTGAAGCTTTCTTT. Translation: CAITMGAPNTEAFF.

This clonotype was counted only a few times. The rearrangement uses TRBV7-6 and TRBJ2-7; 11 bases line up with TRBD1. CDR3 length: 15 amino acids. With 4 bases clipped from V and 4 bases from J, the junction kept 6 bases outside the gene matches. Germline CDR1 and CDR2: SGHVS and FNYEAQ. CDR3 protein: CASSSGTGGMYEQYF. CDR3 nucleotides: TGTGCCAGCAGCTCCGGGACAGGGGGTATGTACGAGCAGTACTTC. Complete variable domain (other parts from reference TRBV7-6 and TRBJ2-7): GAGVSQSPRYKVTKRGQDVALRCDPISGHVSLYWYRQALGQGPEFLTYFNYEAQQDKSGLPNDRFSAERPEGSISTLTIQRTEQRDSAMYRCASSSGTGGMYEQYFGPGTRLTVT.

This clonotype showed up just a few times. The chain joins TRBV7-2 to TRBJ2-3; no clear D. Germline CDR1 and CDR2: SGHTA and FQGNSA. Trimming shortened V by 5 bases and J by 3 bases, and 18 bases separated the two germline ends. The CDR3 totals 16 residues. Here the CDR3 DNA reads TGTGCCAGCAGCCCCCGACGACAAATAACAACAGATACGCAGTATTTT. This encodes CASSPRRQITTDTQYF.

The chain joins TRBV6-1 to TRBJ2-2; D ambiguous. V was pared by 7 bases and J by 5 bases, with 5 bases between. The CDR3 covers 11 residues. Germline values: CDR1 MNHNS, CDR2 SASEGT. CDR3 loop: CASNVTGELFF. In nucleotides, the CDR3 is TGTGCCAGCAATGTAACCGGGGAGCTGTTTTTT.

The gene calls are TRBV24-1 and TRBJ1-5; possibly TRBD1 for D (6 bases). V was clipped by 9 bases and J by 9 bases, with 17 bases between them. The CDR3 is 13 residues long. The V gene's germline CDR1 is KGHDR and CDR2 SFDVKD. The CDR3 here is CATADRPDRPQHF. The CDR3 DNA sequence: TGTGCCACCGCGGACAGACCGGATCGGCCCCAGCATTTT.

This chain uses TRBV18 with TRBJ2-1, with 9 bases aligning to TRBD2. Germline V gene data show CDR1 as KGHSH and CDR2 as LQKENI. The V segment lost 3 bases and the J segment 3 bases; nucleotides outside the gene matches: 6. The CDR3 consists of 16 residues. In DNA form, the CDR3 reads TGTGCCAGCTCACCTGAAGCGGGGGGAATCTACAATGAGCAGTTCTTC. Translated, it gives CASSPEAGGIYNEQFF.

This chain joins TRBV19 and TRBJ1-6; D gene uncertain. Trimming took 5 bases from V and 3 from J, leaving 17 bases between them. This CDR3 is 17 amino acids long. Germline V gene lookup returns CDR1 LNHDA and CDR2 SQIVND (reference sequence). For the CDR3, the DNA is TGTGCCAGTAGTCTACCGTGGAGGGATAGCTATAATTCACCCCTCCACTTT. Its protein is CASSLPWRDSYNSPLHF.

This clonotype appeared a few times. This chain connects TRBV6-1 to TRBJ2-7; D assignment may be TRBD1 or TRBD2 (7 bases each). This CDR3 has 15 amino acids. V was pared by 4 bases and J by 0 bases, with 13 bases between. Germline CDR1 is MNHNS and CDR2 is SASEGT. CDR3 protein: CASSAGGGPSYEQYF. CDR3 in DNA: TGTGCCAGCAGTGCAGGGGGAGGGCCCTCCTACGAGCAGTACTTC.

The V gene is TRBV6-8, the J gene TRBJ1-5, with D possibly being TRBD1 (6 bases). Germline values: CDR1 MNHGY, CDR2 SAAAGT. This CDR3 comprises 17 residues. Trimming stripped 2 bases from V and 11 bases from J, with 25 bases between. In DNA form, the CDR3 reads TGTGCCAGCAGTTACCCACAGGGTCGCAGCTTGGTGGACGCCCAGCATTTT. This translates into CASSYPQGRSLVDAQHF.

This chain links TRBV6-1 with TRBJ1-5; 7 nucleotides align to TRBD1. V dropped 0 bases and J dropped 0; count of bases not matched to a gene: 2. This CDR3 has 16 amino acids. The germline gives CDR1 MNHNS, CDR2 SASEGT. Here the CDR3 DNA reads TGTGCCAGCAGTGAAGCGCGACAGGGTAGCAATCAGCCCCAGCATTTT. It yields the protein CASSEARQGSNQPQHF.

This clonotype has more than one count but fewer than ten. The genes are TRBV7-2 and TRBJ2-1; the D gene is possibly TRBD2 (5 bases). CDR1 is SGHTA and CDR2 is FQGNSA in the germline V gene. V was cut by 0 bases and J by 9 bases, with 12 bases left in between. This CDR3 spans 14 amino acids. CDR3 DNA sequence: TGTGCCAGCAGCTTAGCGCGTACGGCGGGTGAGCAGTTCTTC. Its translation is CASSLARTAGEQFF.

This clonotype was counted many times. The chain links TRBV7-2 to TRBJ2-1; TRBD1 matches 8 bases. The germline CDR1 and CDR2 sequences are SGHTA and FQGNSA. The CDR3 totals 17 residues. J gave up 7 bases and V 2 bases, and 13 bases lay outside the gene matches. CDR3 DNA sequence: TGTGCCAGCAGCTTACTTTGGGGAATGGACAGGGCGAATGAGCAGTTCTTC. Translation: CASSLLWGMDRANEQFF.

This clonotype was counted once. J is TRBJ2-3 and V is TRBV14; D call uncertain. Trimming shortened V by 0 bases and J by 10 bases, and 11 bases separated the two germline ends. The germline gives CDR1 SGHDN, CDR2 FVKESK. This CDR3 contains 13 residues. CDR3 region: CASSQDLGFPQYF. CDR3 DNA sequence: TGTGCCAGCAGCCAAGATCTGGGGTTCCCGCAGTATTTT.